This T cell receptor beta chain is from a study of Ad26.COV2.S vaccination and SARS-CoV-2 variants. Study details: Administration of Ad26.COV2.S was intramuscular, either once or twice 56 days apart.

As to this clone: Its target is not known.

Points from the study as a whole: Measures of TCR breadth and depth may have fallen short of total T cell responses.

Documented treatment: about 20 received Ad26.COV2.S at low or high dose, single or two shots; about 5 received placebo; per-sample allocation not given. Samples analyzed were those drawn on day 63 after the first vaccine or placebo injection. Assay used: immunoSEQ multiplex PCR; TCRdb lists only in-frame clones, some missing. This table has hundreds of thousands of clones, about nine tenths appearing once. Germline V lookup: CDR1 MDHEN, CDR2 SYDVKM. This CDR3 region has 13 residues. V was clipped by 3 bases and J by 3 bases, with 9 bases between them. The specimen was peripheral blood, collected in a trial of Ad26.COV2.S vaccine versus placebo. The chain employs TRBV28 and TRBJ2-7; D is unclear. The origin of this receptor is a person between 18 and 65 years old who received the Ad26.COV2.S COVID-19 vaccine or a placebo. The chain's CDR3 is CASSFTGFYEQYF. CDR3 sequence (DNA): TGTGCCAGCAGTTTCACCGGGTTCTACGAGCAGTACTTC.